These 19 T cell receptor beta chains originate from one sample sequenced in a study of cytomegalovirus exposure and HLA in healthy donors. The PCR employed 60 Vbeta primers together with 13 Jbeta primers. TCRdb keeps only in-frame clones here, not all; method: immunoSEQ multiplex PCR. The table includes around 160,000 clones, roughly 71% detected once. The sequenced sample consisted of PBMCs. Receptor source: a male donor in good health and CMV-seropositive.

V is TRBV9 and J is TRBJ2-5; possibly TRBD1 for D (5 bases). Trimming removed 3 bases at V and 1 base at J, with 13 bases between. The CDR3 is 15 amino acids. CDR1 and CDR2 from the germline V gene are SGDLS and YYNGEE. This CDR3 reads CASSAAWGVQETQYF. The CDR3, as DNA: TGTGCCAGCAGCGCAGCGTGGGGCGTCCAAGAGACCCAGTACTTC.

This clone appeared a few times. V usage is TRBV9 and J usage is TRBJ2-3, with TRBD2 matching over 8 bases. Trimming cost V 3 bases and J 4 bases; bases outside gene matches: 13. The CDR3 consists of 17 residues. Germline CDR1 and CDR2: SGDLS and YYNGEE. This CDR3 reads CASSEWSGGLIADTQYF. Here the CDR3 DNA reads TGTGCCAGCAGCGAGTGGTCGGGGGGGCTGATCGCAGATACGCAGTATTTT. The full variable domain, with the rest looked up from reference TRBV9 and TRBJ2-3, is DSGVTQTPKHLITATGQRVTLRCSPRSGDLSVYWYQQSLDQGLQFLIQYYNGEERAKGNILERFSAQQFPDLHSELNLSSLELGDSALYFCASSEWSGGLIADTQYFGPGTRLTVL.

This clone showed up just a few times. The chain combines TRBV6-5 with TRBJ1-1; D might be TRBD1 (5 bases). The CDR3 length is 15 residues. V lost 0 bases and J lost 1, with 9 bases in between. Looked up from germline, CDR1 is MNHEY and CDR2 is SVGAGI. The CDR3 protein is CASSYSRQGNTEAFF. The DNA of the CDR3 is TGTGCCAGCAGTTACTCGCGCCAGGGGAACACTGAAGCTTTCTTT.

The rearrangement joins TRBV7-2 to TRBJ1-4; 10 bases map to TRBD1. The germline CDR1 and CDR2 sequences are SGHTA and FQGNSA. The length of the CDR3 is 14 residues. The V gene end was trimmed by 3 bases and the J gene end by 8 bases; junction bases not matched to a gene: 3. CDR3 nucleotide sequence: TGTGCCAGCAGCTTGGACAGGGGGGAAGAAAAACTGTTTTTT. It codes for CASSLDRGEEKLFF. Combining the CDR3 with reference TRBV7-2 and TRBJ1-4 gives the whole variable domain GAGVSQSPSNKVTEKGKDVELRCDPISGHTALYWYRQSLGQGLEFLIYFQGNSAPDKSGLPSDRFSAERTGGSVSTLTIQRTQQEDSAVYLCASSLDRGEEKLFFGSGTQLSVL.

The gene calls are TRBV30 and TRBJ1-5; D unresolved. Germline V gene sequence: CDR1 GTSNPN, CDR2 SVGIG (reference sequence). The CDR3 has 15 amino acids. Trimming took 3 bases from V and 2 from J, leaving 14 bases between them. The DNA of the CDR3 is TGTGCCTGGAGCGCCTGGGGAGAGGGCAATCAGCCCCAGCATTTT. This translates into CAWSAWGEGNQPQHF.

V and J are TRBV9 and TRBJ1-2, with 9 bases lining up with TRBD1. The germline V gene encodes CDR1 SGDLS and CDR2 YYNGEE. The CDR3 consists of 13 residues. V shed 3 bases and J 8 bases; nucleotides not matched to a gene: 5. CDR3 DNA sequence: TGTGCCAGCAGCGCAGACAGGGGGGGAGGCTACACCTTC. Translation: CASSADRGGGYTF.

The J gene is TRBJ2-2, the V gene TRBV5-1; 11 nucleotides line up with TRBD2. From germline, CDR1 is SGHRS and CDR2 YFSETQ. Losses at the gene ends were 7 bases for V and 1 base for J; bases not matched to a gene: 6. The CDR3 extends over 16 amino acids. CDR3 residues: CASYPGLAGNTGELFF. As DNA, the CDR3 is TGCGCCAGCTACCCCGGACTAGCGGGGAACACCGGGGAGCTGTTTTTT.

The V and J genes are TRBV5-1 and TRBJ1-2; D is perhaps TRBD1 (6 bases). CDR1 and CDR2 (germline): SGHRS, YFSETQ. CDR3 size: 15 residues. V was trimmed by 4 bases and J by 7 bases, leaving 20 bases between them. The CDR3 sequence is CASSPQGPSTGGYTF. The CDR3 DNA reads as TGCGCCAGCAGCCCACAGGGTCCGTCCACAGGTGGCTACACCTTC. Complete variable domain (other parts from reference TRBV5-1 and TRBJ1-2): KAGVTQTPRYLIKTRGQQVTLSCSPISGHRSVSWYQQTPGQGLQFLFEYFSETQRNKGNFPGRFSGRQFSNSRSEMNVSTLELGDSALYLCASSPQGPSTGGYTFGSGTRLTVV.

The chain uses TRBV19 and TRBJ2-3; 8 nucleotides agree with TRBD2. V dropped 7 bases and J dropped 0; count of bases not matched to a gene: 9. The CDR3 is made up of 16 amino acids. Germline assignment: CDR1 LNHDA and CDR2 SQIVND (reference sequence). CDR3 amino acids: CASTEGGGPSTDTQYF. The CDR3 nucleotides are TGTGCCAGTACCGAGGGCGGGGGGCCTAGCACAGATACGCAGTATTTT.

CDR3 loop: CASSYGGYNEQFF. In DNA, the CDR3 is TGTGCCAGCAGTTACGGCGGATACAATGAGCAGTTCTTC. V is TRBV6-5 and J is TRBJ2-1; no definite D call. V lost 2 bases, J lost 4 bases, and 6 bases lay in between. This CDR3 is built from 13 residues. CDR1 and CDR2 (germline): MNHEY, SVGAGI.

The chain's CDR3 is CASSLGGTSRGYEQYF. CDR3 DNA: TGTGCCAGCAGCTTGGGAGGGACTAGTAGGGGCTACGAGCAGTACTTC. This sequence joins TRBV5-4 and TRBJ2-7; 8 nucleotides agree with TRBD2. The germline CDR1 and CDR2 sequences are SGHNT and YYREEE (reference sequence). The CDR3 is 16 residues long. V shed 0 bases, J shed 3 bases, and the junction held 8 bases outside the gene matches.

This clone was seen only once. The CDR3 here is CATSLSRKYQPQHF. The CDR3 DNA is TGTGCCACCAGCCTATCGAGAAAGTATCAGCCCCAGCATTTT. This chain uses TRBV15 with TRBJ1-5; the D is unclear. Trimming removed 5 bases at V and 5 bases at J, with 13 bases between. Germline lookup yields CDR1 LNHNV and CDR2 YYDKDF (reference sequence). This CDR3 contains 14 residues.

The genes are TRBV5-6 and TRBJ2-3; 8 bases map to TRBD1. The CDR3 is 16 residues long. V lost 4 bases to trimming and J lost 1 base; unmatched junction nucleotides: 8. Germline assignment: CDR1 SGHDT and CDR2 YYEEEE. The CDR3 nucleotides read TGTGCCAGCAGCCTTGGGTTGGGACAGGGCACAGATACGCAGTATTTT. Protein product: CASSLGLGQGTDTQYF.

This rearrangement joins TRBV15 to TRBJ2-5, with D possibly TRBD2 on 5 matching bases. Germline CDR1 LNHNV, CDR2 YYDKDF (reference sequence). The CDR3 sequence is 12 residues long. Trimming pared 8 bases from V and 1 base from J, leaving 8 bases between. CDR3 residues: CATGEIQETQYF. CDR3 nucleotide sequence: TGTGCCACCGGGGAGATCCAAGAGACCCAGTACTTC.

The chain joins TRBV9 to TRBJ2-3; possible D gene TRBD2, 6 bases. The V end lost 3 bases, the J end lost 6 bases, and 20 bases lay between the germline ends. This CDR3 contains 16 residues. Germline CDR1 reads SGDLS; CDR2 reads YYNGEE. Here the CDR3 DNA reads TGTGCCAGCAGCGCTCGCGGGGAAAGCAGGACGGATACGCAGTATTTT. Its translation: CASSARGESRTDTQYF.

This clone has just one count. The genes are TRBV18 and TRBJ2-3, with a weak D call TRBD2 (6 bases). Looked up from germline, CDR1 is KGHSH and CDR2 is LQKENI. Trimming took 5 bases from V and 2 from J, leaving 14 bases between them. This CDR3 has 15 residues. As DNA, the CDR3 is TGTGCCAGCTCAACATCTAGCGACTACACAGATACGCAGTATTTT. This encodes CASSTSSDYTDTQYF.

This clone came up a few times. This sequence joins TRBV2 and TRBJ1-1; a weak D match, TRBD1 (5 bases). This CDR3 contains 14 residues. V dropped 6 bases and J dropped 0 bases, with 11 bases sitting between them. The V gene's germline CDR1 is SNHLY and CDR2 FYNNEI. The CDR3 protein is CASSPGLLNTEAFF. The CDR3 DNA is TGTGCCAGCAGCCCGGGACTTCTGAACACTGAAGCTTTCTTT.

Only a few counts were recorded for this clone. The chain couples TRBV6-5 to TRBJ1-1; D unresolved. Germline V gives CDR1 MNHEY, CDR2 SVGAGI. The CDR3 covers 13 residues. V lost 6 bases to trimming and J lost 4 bases, with 12 bases between them. CDR3: CASSPPGRTEAFF. CDR3 nucleotides: TGTGCCAGCAGCCCCCCCGGTCGCACTGAAGCTTTCTTT.

J is TRBJ1-1 and V is TRBV15; D not resolved. The CDR3 extends over 15 amino acids. The V gene's germline CDR1 is LNHNV and CDR2 YYDKDF (reference sequence). V gave up 3 bases and J gave up 1 base, with 12 bases separating them. The CDR3 here is CATSRHLVANTEAFF. DNA for the CDR3: TGTGCCACCAGCAGGCACCTGGTGGCGAACACTGAAGCTTTCTTT.